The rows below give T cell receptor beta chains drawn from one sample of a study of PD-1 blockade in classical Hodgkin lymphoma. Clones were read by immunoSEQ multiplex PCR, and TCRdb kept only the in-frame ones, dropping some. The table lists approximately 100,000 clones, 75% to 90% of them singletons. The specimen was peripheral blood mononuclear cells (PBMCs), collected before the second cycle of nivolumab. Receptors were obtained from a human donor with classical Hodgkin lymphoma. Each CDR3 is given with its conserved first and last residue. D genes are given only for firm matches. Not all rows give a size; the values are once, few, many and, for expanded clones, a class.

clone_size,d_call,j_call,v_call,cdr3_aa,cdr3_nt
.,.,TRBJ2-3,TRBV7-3,CASSLSDTQYF,TGTGCCAGCAGCTTAAGTGATACGCAGTATTTT
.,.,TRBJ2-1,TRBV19,CASSIQGFGSYNEQFF,TGTGCCAGTAGTATTCAGGGTTTTGGCTCCTACAATGAGCAGTTCTTC
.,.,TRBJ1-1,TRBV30,CAWIRDLNTEAFF,TGTGCCTGGATCCGGGACTTGAACACTGAAGCTTTCTTT
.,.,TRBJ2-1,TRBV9,CASNGGSYNEQFF,TGTGCCAGCAATGGAGGCTCCTACAATGAGCAGTTCTTC
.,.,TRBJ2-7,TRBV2,CASQSGNDEQYF,TGTGCCAGCCAATCCGGGAATGACGAGCAGTACTTC
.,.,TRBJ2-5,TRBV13,CASSLNSGDETQYF,TGTGCCAGCAGCCTAAACTCAGGGGATGAGACCCAGTACTTC
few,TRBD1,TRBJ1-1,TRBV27,CATWPDRVFLMNTEAFF,TGTGCCACTTGGCCTGACAGGGTCTTTCTTATGAACACTGAAGCTTTCTTT
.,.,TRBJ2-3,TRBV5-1,CASSLVTDTQYF,TGCGCCAGCAGCTTGGTTACAGATACGCAGTATTTT
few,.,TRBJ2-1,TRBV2,CASIRVNEQFF,TGTGCCAGCATTCGTGTGAATGAGCAGTTCTTC
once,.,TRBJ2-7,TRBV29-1,CSVEEQGEQYF,TGCAGCGTTGAAGAACAGGGTGAGCAGTACTTC